One and the same sample provided the 23 T cell receptor beta chains below, sequenced in a study of blood T cells in healthy people across ages. Through a sample-barcoded 5' primer and a J-beta primer mix, a second PCR was run for roughly 7 to 12 cycles. One entry per CDR3 protein results from TCRdb running MiXCR on the 5' RACE reads. The repertoire holds roughly 560,000 distinct CDR3 sequences, nearly 25% seen once, with approximately 10% in the top ten. These data were likewise used in another study, on T cells of mothers and their children.

Sequences were obtained from blood. These receptors all stem from a boy younger than 18 in good health.

The chain joins TRBV12-3 or TRBV12-4 to TRBJ2-3, with TRBD2 matching 7 bases. The CDR3 is 13 amino acids. The ends lost 3 bases at V and 11 bases at J; junction bases unmatched: 8. CDR3 region: CASSLPSGGQQYF. CDR3 in DNA: TGTGCCAGCAGTTTGCCTAGCGGAGGCCAGCAGTATTTT.

The chain links TRBV6-1 to TRBJ1-1, with 11 bases that match TRBD1. Germline CDR1 reads MNHNS; CDR2 reads SASEGT. This CDR3 is 17 amino acids long. After removal of 4 bases from V and 1 base from J, the junction contained 8 bases not matched to a gene. The CDR3 sequence: CASSGTGTGGKNTEAFF. CDR3 nucleotides: TGTGCCAGCAGTGGGACCGGGACAGGGGGAAAGAACACTGAAGCTTTCTTT.

This clonotype came up once. This chain links TRBV3-1 with TRBJ1-1, with 9 bases matching TRBD1. This CDR3 has 14 residues. Germline trimming cut 0 bases from V and 11 bases from J; bases unmatched to any gene: 7. Germline CDR1 reads LGHDT; CDR2 reads YNNKEL (reference sequence). CDR3 nucleotide sequence: TGTGCCAGCAGCCAAGATGGTAGGACAGGGGACGCTTTCTTT. Translation gives CASSQDGRTGDAFF.

The chain links TRBV28 to TRBJ1-4, with 7 bases aligning to TRBD1. The germline CDR1 and CDR2 sequences are MDHEN and SYDVKM. The CDR3 totals 17 residues. Unmatched junction bases numbered 20, after V lost 6 bases and J lost 10 bases. The CDR3 DNA sequence: TGTGCCAGCAGCCCCGGGTGGGATGGGACAGCCGATGGAAAACTGTTTTTT. This codes for CASSPGWDGTADGKLFF.

J is TRBJ2-5 and V is TRBV25-1; a weak D match, TRBD1 (8 bases). Trimming took 1 base from V and 3 from J, leaving 15 bases between them. The germline V gene encodes CDR1 MGHDK and CDR2 SYGVNS. The CDR3 is 16 amino acids. The CDR3 region is CASSESRQGREETQYF. The DNA for the CDR3 is TGTGCCAGCAGTGAATCCCGACAGGGGAGGGAAGAGACCCAGTACTTC. The whole variable domain, remainder taken from reference TRBV25-1 and TRBJ2-5, is EADIYQTPRYLVIGTGKKITLECSQTMGHDKMYWYQQDPGMELHLIHYSYGVNSTEKGDLSSESTVSRIRTEHFPLTLESARPSHTSQYLCASSESRQGREETQYFGPGTRLLVL.

This clonotype was seen once. The chain combines TRBV4-3 with TRBJ2-1; TRBD2 matches at 8 bases. Germline V gene sequence: CDR1 LGHNA, CDR2 YSLEER. Losses at the gene ends were 1 base for V and 5 bases for J; bases not matched to a gene: 13. CDR3 length equals 18 residues. The CDR3 here is CASSQVRAGAGVHNEQFF. CDR3 in DNA: TGCGCCAGCAGCCAAGTGAGGGCAGGAGCGGGAGTCCACAATGAGCAGTTCTTC.

CDR3 loop: CASLRGLSGANVLTF. Written as DNA, the CDR3 is TGTGCCAGTTTAAGGGGGCTCTCTGGGGCCAACGTCCTGACTTTC. The rearrangement uses TRBV6-1 and TRBJ2-6, with TRBD1 matching 7 bases. The CDR3 is 15 residues long. From germline, CDR1 is MNHNS and CDR2 SASEGT. Losses at the gene ends were 9 bases for V and 0 bases for J; bases not matched to a gene: 5.

The chain employs TRBV10-2 and TRBJ2-1; TRBD2 matches at 11 bases. V gave up 5 bases and J gave up 0 bases; unmatched junction bases: 9. Germline assignment: CDR1 WSHSY and CDR2 SAAADI. This CDR3 contains 18 residues. The DNA for the CDR3 is TGCGCCAGCAGTAGGGCTAGCGGGGGGTCGAGCTCCTACAATGAGCAGTTCTTC. As protein: CASSRASGGSSSYNEQFF.

The rearrangement joins TRBV27 to TRBJ2-5, with 8 bases aligning to TRBD2. The trim removed 4 bases at V and 2 bases at J, leaving 6 bases unmatched. The CDR3 spans 15 residues. Germline V lookup: CDR1 MNHEY, CDR2 SMNVEV (reference sequence). The CDR3 here is CASSSPLAGQETQYF. The CDR3 coding sequence is TGTGCCAGCAGTTCGCCATTAGCGGGACAAGAGACCCAGTACTTC.

The CDR3 here is CASSGGTGPPRELFF. The CDR3 bases are TGTGCCAGCAGCGGCGGGACAGGCCCCCCGAGGGAGCTGTTTTTT. The rearrangement links TRBV9 to TRBJ2-2; 8 bases match TRBD1. The CDR3 consists of 15 residues. Germline trimming cut 3 bases from V and 9 bases from J; bases unmatched to any gene: 10. Germline values: CDR1 SGDLS, CDR2 YYNGEE.

V gene TRBV18 combines with J gene TRBJ2-5; no clear D. Judging by the DNA end, TRBJ2-1 fits better; the J call may be wrong. This CDR3 spans 13 amino acids. Germline CDR1 and CDR2: KGHSH and LQKENI. CDR3 in amino acids: CASSPPALLEQFF. The CDR3 DNA reads as TGTGCCAGCTCACCACCCGCACTACTTGAGCAGTTCTTC.

Details on this clonotype: This could be a read error, since a much larger clone is one nucleotide away. The V gene is TRBV13, the J gene TRBJ2-7; D might be TRBD1 (6 bases). The J call could be wrong; TRBJ2-5 is a better fit for the DNA end. The CDR3 contains 12 residues. Germline loops: CDR1 PRHDT, CDR2 FYEKMQ (reference sequence). The CDR3 loop is CASSTQGETQYF. CDR3 DNA: TGTGCCAGCAGCACCCAGGGGGAGACCCAGTACTTC.

The rearrangement joins TRBV4-2 to TRBJ2-6, with D maybe TRBD2 (6 bases). V lost 0 bases to trimming and J lost 10 bases, with 13 bases between them. The CDR3 is made up of 15 amino acids. The germline V gene encodes CDR1 LGHNA and CDR2 YNFKEQ. The CDR3 coding sequence is TGTGCCAGCAGCCAAGATCCGACTAGAGTAAACGTCCTGACTTTC. It is translated as CASSQDPTRVNVLTF.

A few counts support this clonotype. The V gene is TRBV5-1, the J gene TRBJ2-5; 7 bases are a match to TRBD2. This CDR3 region has 14 residues. V was clipped by 4 bases and J by 3 bases; unmatched bases: 6. The V gene's germline CDR1 is SGHRS and CDR2 YFSETQ. The CDR3 reads CASSPGGSKETQYF. CDR3 coding DNA: TGCGCCAGCAGCCCCGGGGGGAGCAAAGAGACCCAGTACTTC.

This clonotype was recorded a few times. An end of the junction does not agree with germline; a read error may underlie this. The V call is TRBV7-3, the J call TRBJ1-6, with D hard to call. The CDR3 loop spans 13 amino acids. Looked up from germline, CDR1 is SGHTA and CDR2 is FQGTGA. The CDR3 region has the DNA TGTGCCAGCAGCTTAGGCTATGATTCACCCCTCCACTTT. Protein: CASSLGYDSPLHF.

This chain uses TRBV12-3 or TRBV12-4 with TRBJ1-1, with 7 bases identical to TRBD1. V shed 3 bases, J shed 11 bases, and the junction held 9 bases outside the gene matches. The CDR3 is 13 residues long. The DNA for the CDR3 is TGTGCCAGCAGTTTCGGGGCAGGGGGTGAGGCTTTCTTT. This encodes CASSFGAGGEAFF.

The chain employs TRBV5-1 and TRBJ2-1; 8 bases align to TRBD1. This CDR3 spans 14 amino acids. Per the germline V gene, CDR1 is SGHRS and CDR2 is YFSETQ. V trimming: 0 bases; J trimming: 10 bases; junction bases outside the gene matches: 6. In nucleotides, the CDR3 is TGCGCCAGCAGCTTGGCCCAGGGGGCGCCGGAGCAGTTCTTC. It codes for CASSLAQGAPEQFF.

The V and J genes are TRBV27 and TRBJ2-1; 7 positions agree with TRBD2. Unmatched junction bases numbered 6, after V lost 4 bases and J lost 3 bases. This CDR3 contains 15 residues. Germline loops: CDR1 MNHEY, CDR2 SMNVEV (reference sequence). The DNA of the CDR3 is TGTGCCAGCAGTTCCTCGGGGGGTATCTACAATGAGCAGTTCTTC. Translation gives CASSSSGGIYNEQFF.

Only a few counts were recorded for this clonotype. The V gene is TRBV7-2, the J gene TRBJ1-2; 7 bases are shared with TRBD1. The junction had 3 bases not matched to a gene; V was cut back by 5 bases and J by 0 bases. The CDR3 contains 14 residues. Per the germline V gene, CDR1 is SGHTA and CDR2 is FQGNSA. The chain's CDR3 is CASSTGTANYGYTF. CDR3 DNA sequence: TGTGCCAGCAGCACCGGGACAGCTAACTATGGCTACACCTTC.

The chain employs TRBV4-3 and TRBJ1-6; unclear D gene. Looked up from germline, CDR1 is LGHNA and CDR2 is YSLEER. The CDR3 spans 16 residues. V gave up 0 bases and J gave up 7 bases, with 13 bases separating them. The CDR3 spells CASSQEGDFTNSPLHF. Here the CDR3 DNA reads TGCGCCAGCAGCCAAGAAGGAGACTTTACGAATTCACCCCTCCACTTT.

The genes are TRBV7-9 and TRBJ2-1; no definite D call. Germline CDR1 is SEHNR and CDR2 is FQNEAQ (reference sequence). The CDR3 has 12 amino acids. Trimming removed 1 base at V and 8 bases at J, with 6 bases between. In DNA form, the CDR3 reads TGTGCCAGCAGCTTAGTGACACATGAGCAGTTCTTC. Translation: CASSLVTHEQFF.

This chain connects TRBV9 to TRBJ2-1; a weak D match, TRBD1 (6 bases). V was clipped by 4 bases and J by 4 bases, with 15 bases between them. CDR3 length: 15 amino acids. The V gene's germline CDR1 is SGDLS and CDR2 YYNGEE. The CDR3 region has the DNA TGTGCCAGCAGCCCGAGGACAGTTGGTTACAATGAGCAGTTCTTC. This encodes CASSPRTVGYNEQFF.

V is TRBV20-1 and J is TRBJ2-2; D may correspond to TRBD1 or TRBD2 (6 bases each). The CDR3 is made up of 14 amino acids. Germline CDR1 reads DFQATT; CDR2 reads SNEGSKA (reference sequence). Trimming cost V 6 bases and J 4 bases, with 15 bases left between them. The CDR3 DNA sequence: TGCAGTGCCCTCGAAGGGGGGAGCACCGGGGAGCTGTTTTTT. It encodes CSALEGGSTGELFF.